The 28 T cell receptor beta chains listed next were all sequenced from one sample in a study of OX40 agonist ivuxolimab in advanced cancers. Only in-frame clones appear in the TCRdb table, and some are missing; sequencing was by immunoSEQ multiplex PCR. In the table there are roughly 90,000 clones, about 89% of which are singletons. This sample comprised CD4+ or CD8+ T cells sorted from blood, obtained in a trial of the OX40 agonist ivuxolimab. The receptors here all came from an adult with an advanced solid tumor such as melanoma, head and neck, liver or kidney cancer.

The V and J genes are TRBV28 and TRBJ1-1, with a weak D call TRBD1 (6 bases). In germline, CDR1 is MDHEN, CDR2 SYDVKM. There are 17 residues in the CDR3. V dropped 3 bases and J dropped 0 bases, with 17 bases sitting between them. The CDR3 is CASSLAGDGVMNTEAFF. The CDR3 region has the DNA TGTGCCAGCAGTTTGGCAGGGGACGGGGTCATGAACACTGAAGCTTTCTTT.

The chain joins TRBV28 to TRBJ1-1; TRBD1 might be the D (5 bases). V was clipped by 4 bases and J by 4 bases, with 13 bases between them. The CDR3 runs 14 residues. Germline CDR1 is MDHEN and CDR2 is SYDVKM. CDR3 region: CASSSPSGVTEAFF. The CDR3 coding sequence is TGTGCCAGCAGTTCCCCGTCGGGGGTCACTGAAGCTTTCTTT.

J is TRBJ2-4 and V is TRBV28; D call uncertain. Trimming removed 2 bases at V and 0 bases at J, with 14 bases between. Germline lookup yields CDR1 MDHEN and CDR2 SYDVKM. CDR3 length: 17 amino acids. CDR3 DNA: TGTGCCAGCAGTTTACCTGGTCAGCGACTAGCCAAAAACATTCAGTACTTC. This gives the protein CASSLPGQRLAKNIQYF.

The rearrangement uses TRBV28 and TRBJ1-1, with D hard to call. Per the germline V gene, CDR1 is MDHEN and CDR2 is SYDVKM. The CDR3 is 14 amino acids. V dropped 2 bases and J dropped 5 bases, with 12 bases sitting between them. CDR3 sequence (DNA): TGTGCCAGCAGTTTAACCGGTACGGTAACTGAAGCTTTCTTT. It codes for CASSLTGTVTEAFF.

The chain joins TRBV27 to TRBJ1-5; D remains ambiguous. This CDR3 is built from 12 residues. Germline V gene sequence: CDR1 MNHEY, CDR2 SMNVEV (reference sequence). Between the trimmed V and J ends, which lost 8 bases and 4 bases, there was a span of 9 bases. The CDR3 bases are TGTGCCAGCTCCCTTGTGAATCAGCCCCAGCATTTT. It translates to CASSLVNQPQHF.

The V call is TRBV2, the J call TRBJ1-6, with no clear D. The CDR3 sequence is 15 residues long. CDR1 and CDR2 (germline): SNHLY, FYNNEI. Trimming cost V 2 bases and J 7 bases, with 12 bases left between them. The CDR3 loop reads CASSEQMAENSPLHF. Here the CDR3 DNA reads TGTGCCAGCAGTGAACAGATGGCCGAGAATTCACCCCTCCACTTT.

The rearrangement links TRBV28 to TRBJ1-2; 9 bases fit TRBD1. Germline-derived CDR1 and CDR2 are MDHEN and SYDVKM. The length of the CDR3 is 13 residues. V gave up 7 bases and J gave up 7 bases; unmatched junction bases: 7. The DNA of the CDR3 is TGTGCCAGCACCGTACAGGGGGCGGGTGGCTACACCTTC. Its translation is CASTVQGAGGYTF.

The V and J genes are TRBV27 and TRBJ2-5; TRBD2 matches at 8 bases. Germline CDR1 and CDR2: MNHEY and SMNVEV (reference sequence). This CDR3 is built from 14 residues. The J segment lost 5 bases and the V segment lost 3 bases, leaving 5 bases of the junction unmatched. This chain's CDR3 is CASSFSGIGETQYF. The CDR3 DNA reads TGTGCCAGCAGTTTTAGCGGGATCGGGGAGACCCAGTACTTC.

V and J are TRBV6-1 and TRBJ1-2; D call uncertain. Germline V lookup: CDR1 MNHNS, CDR2 SASEGT. The CDR3 has 15 amino acids. The V end lost 0 bases, the J end lost 7 bases, and 15 bases lay between the germline ends. As DNA, the CDR3 is TGTGCCAGCAGTGAAGCCTGGCAGGCTCAACGTGGCTACACCTTC. Translation gives CASSEAWQAQRGYTF.

This chain connects TRBV6-6 to TRBJ2-7, with D uncertain. The CDR3 runs 13 residues. V lost 3 bases, J lost 4 bases, and 10 bases lay in between. CDR1 is MNHNY and CDR2 is SVGAGI in the germline V gene (reference sequence). The CDR3 here is CASSYLVDYEQYF. In DNA, the CDR3 is TGTGCCAGCAGTTATTTGGTAGATTACGAGCAGTACTTC.

The rearrangement uses TRBV25-1 and TRBJ1-6, with D possibly TRBD1 on 5 matching bases. The ends were cut back, 5 bases at V and 9 bases at J, with 23 bases in the middle. Looked up from germline, CDR1 is MGHDK and CDR2 is SYGVNS. The CDR3 is 17 residues long. The CDR3 coding sequence is TGTGCCAGCAGTTACAGAGATGGTATAGGGGCCACTTCACCCCTCCACTTT. This encodes CASSYRDGIGATSPLHF.

The V gene is TRBV5-6, the J gene TRBJ2-7, with 10 bases lining up with TRBD2. V lost 3 bases, J lost 2 bases, and 5 bases stayed unmatched. From germline, CDR1 is SGHDT and CDR2 YYEEEE. The CDR3 has 15 residues. The DNA for the CDR3 is TGTGCCAGCAGCTCCACAGCGGGAGGGCCCTACGAGCAGTACTTC. This sequence encodes CASSSTAGGPYEQYF.

This chain links TRBV11-2 with TRBJ1-2, with 7 bases fitting TRBD1. The CDR3 is 13 residues long. From germline, CDR1 is SGHAT and CDR2 FQNNGV. Trimming at V came to 1 base and at J to 8 bases, leaving 4 bases not matched to a gene. CDR3 DNA sequence: TGTGCCAGCAGCTTAGGAGGGGGCAGCGGCTACACCTTC. Translated, it gives CASSLGGGSGYTF.

This chain connects TRBV5-4 to TRBJ2-1, with D perhaps matching TRBD2 (6 bases). Germline V gene data show CDR1 as SGHNT and CDR2 as YYREEE (reference sequence). The V end was cut by 4 bases, the J end by 0 bases, with 11 bases between. The CDR3 runs to 15 residues. In DNA form, the CDR3 reads TGTGCCAGCAGCCCGGGACTTCGCTCCTACAATGAGCAGTTCTTC. It yields the protein CASSPGLRSYNEQFF.

The chain uses TRBV28 and TRBJ1-1; D might be TRBD1 (6 bases). The germline gives CDR1 MDHEN, CDR2 SYDVKM. Trimming pared 6 bases from V and 0 bases from J, leaving 11 bases between. This CDR3 region has 14 residues. The CDR3: CASRLTGMNTEAFF. As DNA, the CDR3 is TGTGCCAGCAGACTCACAGGGATGAACACTGAAGCTTTCTTT.

This chain links TRBV7-9 with TRBJ1-1; 8 positions agree with TRBD1. Germline V gives CDR1 SEHNR, CDR2 FQNEAQ (reference sequence). Trimming took 5 bases from V and 11 from J; bases not matched to a gene: 7. The CDR3 consists of 12 residues. In DNA, the CDR3 is TGTGCCAGCAGCGACACAACAGGGGGGGCTTTCTTT. Its protein is CASSDTTGGAFF.

The chain links TRBV10-3 to TRBJ2-2; D possibly corresponds to TRBD1 (6 bases). Germline values: CDR1 ENHRY, CDR2 SYGVKD. This CDR3 is 13 amino acids long. Trimming took off 10 bases at V and 0 bases at J, with 9 bases between the two ends. CDR3 amino acids: CATGTPNTGELFF. CDR3 DNA sequence: TGTGCCACCGGGACACCGAACACCGGGGAGCTGTTTTTT.

The chain couples TRBV9 to TRBJ2-2; 12 nucleotides align to TRBD1. CDR3 length: 16 residues. The germline V gene encodes CDR1 SGDLS and CDR2 YYNGEE. With 3 bases clipped from V and 2 bases from J, the junction kept 2 bases outside the gene matches. CDR3 DNA: TGTGCCAGCAGCGCGGGACAGGGGGCTAACACCGGGGAGCTGTTTTTT. This encodes CASSAGQGANTGELFF. The whole variable domain, filled in from reference TRBV9 and TRBJ2-2, reads DSGVTQTPKHLITATGQRVTLRCSPRSGDLSVYWYQQSLDQGLQFLIQYYNGEERAKGNILERFSAQQFPDLHSELNLSSLELGDSALYFCASSAGQGANTGELFFGEGSRLTVL.

In this sample, this clone turned up many times. The chain combines TRBV6-5 with TRBJ2-3; perhaps TRBD2 as D (5 bases). This CDR3 region has 13 residues. V was pared by 7 bases and J by 4 bases, with 12 bases between. Germline V gives CDR1 MNHEY, CDR2 SVGAGI. This chain's CDR3 is CASTLAPADTQYF. DNA for the CDR3: TGTGCCAGCACCCTAGCTCCGGCAGATACGCAGTATTTT.

V gene TRBV10-3 combines with J gene TRBJ2-5; D is possibly TRBD1 (6 bases). Judging by the DNA end, TRBJ2-7 fits better; the J call may be wrong. This CDR3 is built from 14 residues. From germline, CDR1 is ENHRY and CDR2 SYGVKD. The CDR3 protein is CAISEVGTSYEQYF. The CDR3 DNA sequence: TGTGCCATCAGTGAGGTAGGGACATCCTACGAGCAGTACTTC.

V and J are TRBV15 and TRBJ2-5; 10 bases are shared with TRBD2. This CDR3 contains 15 residues. Germline V gene data show CDR1 as LNHNV and CDR2 as YYDKDF (reference sequence). The trim removed 3 bases at V and 5 bases at J, leaving 6 bases unmatched. DNA of the CDR3: TGTGCCACCAGCAGTGCCGGGACTAGCGACGAGACCCAGTACTTC. It translates to CATSSAGTSDETQYF.

Here the CDR3 DNA reads TGTGCCAGCAGTGCGGGACAGACTGGCTACACCTTC. It specifies CASSAGQTGYTF. The chain joins TRBV27 to TRBJ1-2, with 7 nucleotides matching TRBD1. The V gene's germline CDR1 is MNHEY and CDR2 SMNVEV (reference sequence). The CDR3 is 12 residues long. V gave up 5 bases and J gave up 7 bases; unmatched junction bases: 4.

The chain joins TRBV28 to TRBJ1-4; no clear D. Trimming pared 6 bases from V and 4 bases from J, leaving 18 bases between. CDR3 length equals 16 residues. Per the germline V gene, CDR1 is MDHEN and CDR2 is SYDVKM. The CDR3 reads CASRPYKGQLNEKLFF. For the CDR3, the DNA is TGTGCCAGCAGGCCCTACAAGGGCCAGCTTAATGAAAAACTGTTTTTT.

The chain employs TRBV6-6 and TRBJ2-7; D is possibly TRBD2 (5 bases). V lost 2 bases and J lost 2, with 10 bases in between. This CDR3 comprises 14 residues. Germline CDR1 reads MNHNY; CDR2 reads SVGAGI (reference sequence). CDR3 nucleotide sequence: TGTGCCAGCAGTTACAAAGGGAGCACCTACGAGCAGTACTTC. Protein: CASSYKGSTYEQYF.

This clone was observed a handful of times. The V and J genes are TRBV23-1 and TRBJ1-1, with D unresolved. TRBV23-1 is assigned to the ORF class and has an uncertain function. V dropped 1 base and J dropped 5 bases, with 5 bases sitting between them. CDR3 size: 12 residues. The CDR3 reads CASSQCRTEAFF. The CDR3 DNA reads TGCGCCAGCAGTCAATGCCGGACTGAAGCTTTCTTT.

J is TRBJ1-4 and V is TRBV7-9; a possible D gene is TRBD1 (5 bases). The germline gives CDR1 SEHNR, CDR2 FQNEAQ (reference sequence). The CDR3 consists of 18 residues. Trimming removed 1 base from V and 5 bases from J, with 20 bases in between. The DNA for the CDR3 is TGTGCCAGCAGCTTAGGGTGGCCGGCGACCAGGGCCAATGAAAAACTGTTTTTT. Its protein is CASSLGWPATRANEKLFF.

The V call is TRBV5-4, the J call TRBJ2-7, with 9 bases aligning to TRBD1. The germline V gene encodes CDR1 SGHNT and CDR2 YYREEE (reference sequence). The ends lost 2 bases at V and 5 bases at J; junction bases unmatched: 5. This CDR3 is 14 amino acids long. The CDR3 nucleotides are TGTGCCAGCAGCTTTGGACAGGGGAGGGACGAGCAGTACTTC. Its protein product is CASSFGQGRDEQYF. Variable domain in full (rest from reference TRBV5-4 and TRBJ2-7): ETGVTQSPTHLIKTRGQQVTLRCSSQSGHNTVSWYQQALGQGPQFIFQYYREEENGRGNFPPRFSGLQFPNYSSELNVNALELDDSALYLCASSFGQGRDEQYFGPGTRLTVT.

V gene TRBV9 combines with J gene TRBJ2-5, with 7 bases aligning to TRBD2. The CDR3 loop spans 15 amino acids. Germline V gene lookup returns CDR1 SGDLS and CDR2 YYNGEE. V was pared by 4 bases and J by 0 bases, with 6 bases of the junction left unmatched. The CDR3 here is CASSLTGGYQETQYF. As DNA, the CDR3 is TGTGCCAGCAGCCTCACGGGAGGCTACCAAGAGACCCAGTACTTC.